This T cell receptor (beta chain) was sequenced during a study of T cells in Graves' hyperthyroidism and ophthalmopathy. The wider study: It was at initial diagnosis, before any treatment, that peripheral blood was collected.

Germline CDR1 LGHDT, CDR2 YNNKEL (reference sequence). The CDR3 covers 14 residues. Trimming took 0 bases from V and 6 from J; bases not matched to a gene: 4. This clonotype was picked up many times. Its antigen remains unidentified. Whole-study findings and limits: A model of 13 V-J pairs discriminated ophthalmopathy from stable hyperthyroidism.

PBMCs were obtained from 10 ml fresh peripheral blood. RNA transcripts served as the template for amplifying TCR beta CDR3 regions. The TCR CDR3 was amplified in a first-round RT-PCR using the HTBI primer set. MiXCR was run by TCRdb on the multiplex PCR reads, yielding one entry per CDR3 protein. The sample records hundreds of thousands of distinct CDR3 sequences, less than 25% being singletons. The chain employs TRBV3-1 and TRBJ1-2; 7 positions agree with TRBD1. The source is a man aged 25-45 years with Graves' ophthalmopathy. The source material was blood. The CDR3 DNA follows: TGTGCCAGCAGCCAAGACCTAACAGGGGATGGCTACACCTTC. Translating gives CASSQDLTGDGYTF.